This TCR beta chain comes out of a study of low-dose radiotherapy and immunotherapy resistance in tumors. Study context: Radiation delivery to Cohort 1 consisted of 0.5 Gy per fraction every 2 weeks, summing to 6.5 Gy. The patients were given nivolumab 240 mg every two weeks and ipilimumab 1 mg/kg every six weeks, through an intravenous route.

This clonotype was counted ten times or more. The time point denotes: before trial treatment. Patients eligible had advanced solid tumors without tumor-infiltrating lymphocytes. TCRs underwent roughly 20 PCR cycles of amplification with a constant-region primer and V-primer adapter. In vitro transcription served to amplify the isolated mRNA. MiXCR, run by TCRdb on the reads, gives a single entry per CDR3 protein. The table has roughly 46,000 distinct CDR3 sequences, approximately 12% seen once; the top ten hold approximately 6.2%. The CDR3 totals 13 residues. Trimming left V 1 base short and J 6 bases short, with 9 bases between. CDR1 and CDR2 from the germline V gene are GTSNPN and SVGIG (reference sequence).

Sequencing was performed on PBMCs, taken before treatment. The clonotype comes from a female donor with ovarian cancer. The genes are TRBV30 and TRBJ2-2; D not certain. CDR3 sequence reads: CAWSAGLAGELFF. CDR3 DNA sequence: TGTGCCTGGAGTGCCGGGTTGGCCGGGGAGCTGTTTTTT.